This T cell receptor (beta chain) originates from a study of cytomegalovirus exposure and HLA in healthy donors. Background on the study: In terms of ancestry, the Caucasian-associated cluster contained 80% to 90% of the 300 to 400 genotyped donors. Study observations and caveats: TCR beta chains numbering roughly 150 were designated cytomegalovirus-associated. Sequencing depth across donors, presence/absence analyses assumed, was roughly uniform.

Amplification used 60 Vbeta primers and 13 Jbeta primers. Clones were read by immunoSEQ multiplex PCR, and TCRdb kept only the in-frame ones, dropping some. Here the sample spans 150,000 to 200,000 clones, about 76% being singletons. This clone has only a few counts. Its antigen is undetermined. This CDR3 has 14 residues. V was shortened by 2 bases and J by 2 bases, with 8 bases between the two germline ends. Germline V gives CDR1 MNHEY, CDR2 SVGAGI. The sequence derives from a woman aged 45 to 65 in good health and CMV-seronegative. The material sequenced was PBMCs. The chain recombines TRBV6-5 with TRBJ2-3, with D possibly TRBD2 on 6 matching bases. CDR3 amino acids: CASSYGGITDTQYF. The CDR3 DNA sequence: TGTGCCAGCAGTTACGGGGGGATCACAGATACGCAGTATTTT.